The clone carrying this T cell receptor beta chain was found a few times. Its specificity is not known. Sequenced by immunoSEQ multiplex PCR; TCRdb stores in-frame clones only, minus some. The sample records fewer than 120,000 clones, 81% being singletons. The sample is drawn from a study of T cell responses to AZD1222 COVID-19 vaccine. CDR3 size: 12 residues. Trimming shortened V by 7 bases and J by 4 bases, and 10 bases separated the two germline ends. Study-wide findings and caveats: Spike-specific TCR breadth and depth both grew after two AZD1222 doses. Repertoires were sampled only after the peak T cell response.

The sequence derives from an adult in good health. The chain carries TRBV12-3 or TRBV12-4 and TRBJ1-2; possible D gene TRBD1, 5 bases. Sequencing was performed on peripheral blood, taken on day 0 of AZD1222 vaccination. This chain's CDR3 is CASKTQAYGYTF. The CDR3 bases are TGTGCCAGCAAAACACAGGCCTATGGCTACACCTTC.